These 2 T cell receptor beta chains share one sample of origin, sequenced in a study of CD8 T cells in Susac syndrome. Reverse transcription of about 0.45 to 1 ug RNA was performed with random hexamers. One entry per CDR3 protein results from TCRdb running MiXCR on the immunoSEQ multiplex PCR reads. This table holds roughly 89,000 distinct CDR3 sequences, 95% to 96% found once. Sequencing was carried out using CD8+ T cells from PBMCs. These receptors were taken from a human donor with Susac syndrome.

The chain couples TRBV3-1 to TRBJ2-7; 8 positions agree with TRBD1. The CDR3 loop spans 13 amino acids. Losses at the gene ends were 1 base for V and 4 bases for J; bases not matched to a gene: 0. Germline values: CDR1 LGHDT, CDR2 YNNKEL (reference sequence). The CDR3 loop reads CASSQGQGYEQYF. The CDR3 bases are TGTGCCAGCAGCCAAGGACAGGGGTACGAGCAGTACTTC.

The chain recombines TRBV27 with TRBJ1-2, with a tentative D call TRBD1 (6 bases). CDR1 and CDR2 from the germline V gene are MNHEY and SMNVEV (reference sequence). This CDR3 contains 13 residues. The V and J ends lost 5 bases and 8 bases respectively, with 15 bases between them. CDR3 sequence: CASSNNRVEGYTF. CDR3 in DNA: TGTGCCAGCAGTAACAACAGGGTAGAGGGCTACACCTTC.